Below are 23 T cell receptor beta chains sequenced from a single sample in a study of OX40 agonist ivuxolimab in advanced cancers. The method was the immunoSEQ multiplex PCR assay. In TCRdb, the immuneACCESS table is reduced to in-frame sequences with V and J assigned. These tables do not hold every clone; where another copy was compared, an unresolved V gene accounts for under half, and the others remain unexplained. This sample comprises 53,000 or so clones, about 88% of them detected only once. 10% to 15% of the sample lies in the top ten. The sample here was CD4+ or CD8+ T cells sorted from blood, taken in a trial of the OX40 agonist ivuxolimab. All receptors come from an adult with an advanced solid tumor such as melanoma, head and neck, liver or kidney cancer.

The rearrangement uses TRBV30 and TRBJ2-1; D is possibly TRBD1 or TRBD2 (6 bases each). CDR1 and CDR2 from the germline V gene are GTSNPN and SVGIG (reference sequence). Trimming removed 8 bases at V and 5 bases at J, with 16 bases between. The CDR3 loop spans 13 amino acids. CDR3: CAQPGVADNEQFF. The CDR3 region has the DNA TGTGCCCAGCCAGGGGTAGCGGACAATGAGCAGTTCTTC. The variable domain in full, with the rest retrieved from reference TRBV30 and TRBJ2-1, is SQTIHQWPATLVQPVGSPLSLECTVEGTSNPNLYWYRQAAGRGLQLLFYSVGIGQISSEVPQNLSASRPQDRQFILSSKKLLLSDSGFYLCAQPGVADNEQFFGPGTRLTVL.

The gene calls are TRBV10-3 and TRBJ2-1, with TRBD2 identical over 8 bases. Germline V gives CDR1 ENHRY, CDR2 SYGVKD. CDR3 length: 15 residues. V lost 0 bases, J lost 7 bases, and 5 bases stayed unmatched. CDR3 residues: CAISESAGVGNEQFF. The CDR3 DNA is TGTGCCATCAGTGAGTCAGCGGGAGTAGGTAATGAGCAGTTCTTC.

There are a few counts of this clone. The J gene is TRBJ1-4, the V gene TRBV19, with D possibly being TRBD1 (5 bases). This CDR3 has 16 amino acids. Trimming stripped 4 bases from V and 10 bases from J, with 22 bases between. Germline V gene lookup returns CDR1 LNHDA and CDR2 SQIVND (reference sequence). CDR3 coding DNA: TGTGCCAGTAGTAGCAGCGGGACGCCATACGGGGGAAAACTGTTTTTT. This encodes CASSSSGTPYGGKLFF.

This clone was recorded only once. The chain employs TRBV5-8 and TRBJ1-2; TRBD1 might be the D (5 bases). The V gene's germline CDR1 is SGHTS and CDR2 YDEGEE. This CDR3 has 16 residues. The V and J ends lost 9 bases and 2 bases respectively, with 23 bases between them. The CDR3 here is CATKKMMGPPNYGYTF. CDR3 nucleotide sequence: TGTGCCACCAAGAAAATGATGGGACCTCCGAACTATGGCTACACCTTC.

The CDR3 spells CAWSPQGNQPQHF. The CDR3 nucleotides are TGTGCCTGGAGTCCCCAGGGTAATCAGCCCCAGCATTTT. The chain combines TRBV30 with TRBJ1-5, with D possibly being TRBD1 (5 bases). Trimming removed 2 bases from V and 4 bases from J, with 9 bases in between. Germline CDR1 and CDR2: GTSNPN and SVGIG (reference sequence). The CDR3 spans 13 residues.

The chain recombines TRBV19 with TRBJ2-7, with unresolved D. Germline V lookup: CDR1 LNHDA, CDR2 SQIVND (reference sequence). The germline V and J ends were trimmed by 9 bases and 4 bases, with 10 bases remaining between them. CDR3 size: 11 residues. DNA for the CDR3: TGTGCCAGGGGAACTGAGTACGAGCAGTACTTC. Protein: CARGTEYEQYF.

The chain has TRBV2 and TRBJ2-5; D may be TRBD2 (5 bases). V was cut by 7 bases and J by 4 bases, with 16 bases left in between. Germline lookup yields CDR1 SNHLY and CDR2 FYNNEI. This CDR3 spans 14 amino acids. CDR3 loop: CASTTLRAGETQYF. As DNA, the CDR3 is TGTGCCAGCACTACCTTGAGGGCGGGAGAGACCCAGTACTTC.

This chain joins TRBV10-3 and TRBJ2-7; 7 bases align to TRBD2. Germline V CDR1 and CDR2: ENHRY, SYGVKD. This CDR3 has 13 amino acids. The J segment lost 3 bases and the V segment lost 10 bases, leaving 9 bases of the junction unmatched. CDR3 amino acids: CATTGASGYEQYF. CDR3 nucleotides: TGTGCCACCACTGGGGCTAGCGGCTACGAGCAGTACTTC.

V and J are TRBV5-5 and TRBJ2-3; D is unresolved. This CDR3 comprises 11 residues. Germline loops: CDR1 SGHKS, CDR2 YYEKEE (reference sequence). V dropped 2 bases and J dropped 6 bases, with 4 bases sitting between them. CDR3 coding DNA: TGTGCCAGCAGCTTAATGGATACGCAGTATTTT. This encodes CASSLMDTQYF.

The chain combines TRBV7-8 with TRBJ2-1; the match to TRBD2 covers 11 bases. The CDR3 runs 16 residues. Germline trimming cut 4 bases from V and 5 bases from J; bases unmatched to any gene: 7. Germline V lookup: CDR1 SGHVS, CDR2 FQNEAQ. CDR3 bases: TGTGCCAGCAGCTGGAGCACTAGCGGGAGAAACAATGAGCAGTTCTTC. Protein sequence: CASSWSTSGRNNEQFF.

This clone has only one observation. The chain employs TRBV14 and TRBJ1-1; D is unresolved. The V gene's germline CDR1 is SGHDN and CDR2 FVKESK. The CDR3 spans 14 residues. The V end lost 4 bases, the J end lost 0 bases, and 9 bases lay between the germline ends. As DNA, the CDR3 is TGTGCCAGCAGCCGCGCATACTTGAACACTGAAGCTTTCTTT. Translation: CASSRAYLNTEAFF.

The V gene is TRBV19, the J gene TRBJ2-7; TRBD1 agrees at 9 bases. J lost 0 bases, V lost 4 bases, and 4 bases had no gene match. Germline V lookup: CDR1 LNHDA, CDR2 SQIVND (reference sequence). This CDR3 contains 15 residues. Written as DNA, the CDR3 is TGTGCCAGTAGTAGAGGACAGGGGAGCTCCTACGAGCAGTACTTC. Its protein is CASSRGQGSSYEQYF.

V and J are TRBV27 and TRBJ2-1, with 8 nucleotides matching TRBD1. V trimming: 9 bases; J trimming: 9 bases; junction bases outside the gene matches: 10. Germline CDR1 reads MNHEY; CDR2 reads SMNVEV (reference sequence). The CDR3 is 13 residues long. CDR3 DNA sequence: TGTGCCAGGGCAGGGGGCCTACAGGGTGAGCAGTTCTTC. Amino acid sequence: CARAGGLQGEQFF.

The table lists this clone with a few counts. The chain uses TRBV9 and TRBJ1-6; 10 positions agree with TRBD1. CDR3 length equals 15 residues. V dropped 2 bases and J dropped 7; count of bases not matched to a gene: 3. CDR1 and CDR2 from the germline V gene are SGDLS and YYNGEE. This chain's CDR3 is CASSVGGQGNSPLHF. In DNA, the CDR3 is TGTGCCAGCAGCGTGGGGGGACAGGGGAATTCACCCCTCCACTTT. Full variable domain (outside the CDR3, taken from reference TRBV9 and TRBJ1-6): DSGVTQTPKHLITATGQRVTLRCSPRSGDLSVYWYQQSLDQGLQFLIQYYNGEERAKGNILERFSAQQFPDLHSELNLSSLELGDSALYFCASSVGGQGNSPLHFGNGTRLTVT.

This clone turned up a few times. This chain links TRBV9 with TRBJ2-1; TRBD2 matches at 8 bases. This CDR3 region has 15 residues. V dropped 4 bases and J dropped 7; count of bases not matched to a gene: 10. Germline V gene data show CDR1 as SGDLS and CDR2 as YYNGEE. The DNA of the CDR3 is TGTGCCAGCAGCCCCTTAGCGGGAATGGGGAATGAGCAGTTCTTC. Translating it yields CASSPLAGMGNEQFF. The full variable domain, in which reference TRBV9 and TRBJ2-1 provide the parts outside the CDR3, is DSGVTQTPKHLITATGQRVTLRCSPRSGDLSVYWYQQSLDQGLQFLIQYYNGEERAKGNILERFSAQQFPDLHSELNLSSLELGDSALYFCASSPLAGMGNEQFFGPGTRLTVL.

The CDR3 here is CASSRAGNSDTQYF. As DNA, the CDR3 is TGCGCCAGCAGCCGGGCAGGGAATTCAGATACGCAGTATTTT. The rearrangement links TRBV4-1 to TRBJ2-3; D perhaps matches TRBD1 (5 bases). Germline CDR1 is MGHRA and CDR2 is YSYEKL. The CDR3 has 14 residues. V lost 4 bases and J lost 4, with 12 bases in between.

J is TRBJ1-1 and V is TRBV5-5, with D maybe TRBD1 (6 bases). Trimming removed 4 bases from V and 0 bases from J, with 22 bases in between. The CDR3 runs 18 residues. Germline loops: CDR1 SGHKS, CDR2 YYEKEE (reference sequence). The CDR3 nucleotides read TGTGCCAGCAGCCCGGTGGCGGGTCGGGGGCCGGTGAACACTGAAGCTTTCTTT. This encodes CASSPVAGRGPVNTEAFF. Using reference TRBV5-5 and TRBJ1-1 for the parts outside the CDR3, the full variable domain is DAGVTQSPTHLIKTRGQQVTLRCSPISGHKSVSWYQQVLGQGPQFIFQYYEKEERGRGNFPDRFSARQFPNYSSELNVNALLLGDSALYLCASSPVAGRGPVNTEAFFGQGTRLTVV.

The chain uses TRBV7-2 and TRBJ1-1; D possibly corresponds to TRBD1 (5 bases). Germline CDR1 reads SGHTA; CDR2 reads FQGNSA. V lost 3 bases to trimming and J lost 1 base, with 15 bases between them. This CDR3 is built from 16 residues. The CDR3 reads CASSLAPGGGNTEAFF. DNA for the CDR3: TGTGCCAGCAGCTTGGCCCCCGGGGGGGGGAACACTGAAGCTTTCTTT. Using reference TRBV7-2 and TRBJ1-1 for the parts outside the CDR3, the full variable domain is GAGVSQSPSNKVTEKGKDVELRCDPISGHTALYWYRQSLGQGLEFLIYFQGNSAPDKSGLPSDRFSAERTGGSVSTLTIQRTQQEDSAVYLCASSLAPGGGNTEAFFGQGTRLTVV.

This clone was seen a handful of times. Distinct nucleotide sequences in the sample also encode this CDR3. The DNA for the CDR3 is TGTGCCAGCAGCACCCGACAGGGGGACGGGAACACCATATATTTT. Translating it yields CASSTRQGDGNTIYF. The rearrangement joins TRBV4-2 to TRBJ1-3; TRBD1 agrees at 9 bases. Germline V gene sequence: CDR1 LGHNA, CDR2 YNFKEQ. Trimming at V came to 5 bases and at J to 7 bases, leaving 9 bases not matched to a gene. This CDR3 has 15 amino acids.

CDR3 coding DNA: TGTGCCAGCGCGACAGGAGCGTACTATGGCTACACCTTC. This translates into CASATGAYYGYTF. This rearrangement joins TRBV6-1 to TRBJ1-2, with TRBD1 as a possible D gene (6 bases). The CDR3 is made up of 13 amino acids. CDR1 and CDR2 from the germline V gene are MNHNS and SASEGT. Trimming took 8 bases from V and 3 from J, leaving 13 bases between them.

The rearrangement uses TRBV2 and TRBJ2-7; 9 bases fit TRBD2. The CDR3 runs to 19 residues. V gave up 5 bases and J gave up 5 bases; unmatched junction bases: 22. Germline V gene sequence: CDR1 SNHLY, CDR2 FYNNEI. Here the CDR3 DNA reads TGTGCCAGCAGTCTCAAGTCCAGTCCGTGGACTAGCGATGCCAACGAGCAGTACTTC. Translating it yields CASSLKSSPWTSDANEQYF.

CDR3 protein: CASSEYGLAGGETQYF. In nucleotides, the CDR3 is TGTGCCAGCAGTGAATATGGACTAGCGGGAGGAGAGACCCAGTACTTC. The V gene is TRBV25-1, the J gene TRBJ2-5; 14 nucleotides match TRBD2. V trimming: 0 bases; J trimming: 4 bases; junction bases outside the gene matches: 1. The CDR3 totals 16 residues. Looked up from germline, CDR1 is MGHDK and CDR2 is SYGVNS. Drawing the rest from reference TRBV25-1 and TRBJ2-5, the complete variable domain is EADIYQTPRYLVIGTGKKITLECSQTMGHDKMYWYQQDPGMELHLIHYSYGVNSTEKGDLSSESTVSRIRTEHFPLTLESARPSHTSQYLCASSEYGLAGGETQYFGPGTRLLVL.

The chain is built from TRBV6-6 and TRBJ1-2; TRBD1 might be the D (6 bases). CDR1 and CDR2 (germline): MNHNY, SVGAGI (reference sequence). Deletions cut 7 bases from V and 0 bases from J, with 12 bases between. CDR3 length equals 14 residues. DNA of the CDR3: TGTGCCAGCACCGGACAGCCAGCTAACTATGGCTACACCTTC. This gives the protein CASTGQPANYGYTF.